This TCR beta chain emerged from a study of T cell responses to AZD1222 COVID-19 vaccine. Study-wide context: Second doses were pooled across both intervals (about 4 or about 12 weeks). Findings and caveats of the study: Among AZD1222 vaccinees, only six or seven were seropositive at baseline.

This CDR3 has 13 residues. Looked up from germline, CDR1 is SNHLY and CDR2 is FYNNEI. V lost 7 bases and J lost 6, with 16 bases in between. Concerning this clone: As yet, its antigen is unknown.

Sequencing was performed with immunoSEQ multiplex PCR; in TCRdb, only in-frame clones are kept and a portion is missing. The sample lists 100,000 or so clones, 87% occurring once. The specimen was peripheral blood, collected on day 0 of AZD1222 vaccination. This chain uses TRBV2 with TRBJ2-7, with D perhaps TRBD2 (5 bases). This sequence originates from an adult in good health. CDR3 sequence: CASTPNGLGEQYF. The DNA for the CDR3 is TGTGCCAGCACCCCTAACGGACTTGGCGAGCAGTACTTC.